Following are 3 T cell receptor beta chains from one sample sequenced in a study of CD8+ T cells in alopecia areata. Treatment reported: oral pan-JAK inhibitor, 5-10 mg twice daily. Extraction and reverse transcription of RNA yielded cDNA as the sequencing template. Profiled with immunoSEQ multiplex PCR; TCRdb holds only in-frame clones, not every one. The table lists more than 150,000 clones, around 58% of them singletons. The sequenced sample was CD8+ T cells sorted from blood, obtained at week 24, from a patient treated with tofacitinib. The receptors stem from a human donor with alopecia areata.

V usage is TRBV29-1 and J usage is TRBJ2-1; TRBD2 aligns across 11 bases. CDR3 size: 16 residues. Trimming cost V 6 bases and J 9 bases; bases outside gene matches: 16. Germline V gene sequence: CDR1 SQVTM, CDR2 ANQGSEA. CDR3 protein: CSVRMKGLAGGGEQFF. The CDR3 DNA reads TGCAGCGTGCGAATGAAAGGGCTAGCGGGGGGCGGTGAGCAGTTCTTC.

This clone occurred a few times. The gene calls are TRBV5-1 and TRBJ2-1; maybe TRBD1 (6 bases). This CDR3 contains 13 residues. Germline values: CDR1 SGHRS, CDR2 YFSETQ. V was trimmed by 8 bases and J by 5 bases, leaving 14 bases between them. CDR3 loop: CASRGQLHNEQFF. As DNA, the CDR3 is TGCGCCAGTAGGGGACAACTTCACAATGAGCAGTTCTTC.

This clone was seen a handful of times. This sample also contains other DNA sequences that code for the same CDR3. This rearrangement joins TRBV29-1 to TRBJ2-7, with D possibly being TRBD2 (5 bases). The CDR3 loop spans 12 amino acids. Germline V gene sequence: CDR1 SQVTM, CDR2 ANQGSEA. The V end lost 1 base, the J end lost 1 base, and 5 bases lay between the germline ends. For the CDR3, the DNA is TGCAGCGTTGAAGCGGGATCCTACGAGCAGTACTTC. It yields the protein CSVEAGSYEQYF.